A selection of T cell receptor beta chains follows, all from one sample in a study of OX40 agonist ivuxolimab in advanced cancers. The data were produced by immunoSEQ multiplex PCR, yet TCRdb's version contains in-frame clones alone and is incomplete. The table shows approximately 74,000 clones, with 80% to 95% occurring only once. The material was CD4+ or CD8+ T cells sorted from blood, obtained in a trial of the OX40 agonist ivuxolimab. The origin of the receptors is an adult with an advanced solid tumor such as melanoma, head and neck, liver or kidney cancer. Both conserved end residues are trimmed from each CDR3.

ASSPSGVQDSPLH	TRBV5-6	13
ASTPFEAVYSNQPQH	TRBV28	15
AWSPTGTSGSWETQY	TRBV30	15
ASSLGGTSGNEQF	TRBV11-1	13
ASSLALGREDGEQY	TRBV7-9	14
ASSPLFRTYNEQF	TRBV28	13
ASSDQGPGNTIY	TRBV6-1	12
ASSQVKGVGYEQY	TRBV4-1	13
ASSPLGLAVSGTDTQY	TRBV4-3	16
ASSLGVLLAGVPYEQY	TRBV5-1	16
ASSLVWGQGSYEQY	TRBV4-1	14
ASREFGGYNEQF	TRBV27	12
ASSLILGQGSNVLT	TRBV28	14
ASSLGPFSGGVSYEQY	TRBV7-7	16
ASSVGASPYEQY	TRBV9	12
ASTGTVSTDTQY	TRBV2	12
SVEASIGGAF	TRBV29-1	10
ASRRSGSGNTIY	TRBV23-1	12
ASTLDRGVDEQY	TRBV11-2	12
ASSLRISSGPTDTQY	TRBV13	15
AIPGTGTYEQY	TRBV6-1	11
ASSRSGQPNTGELF	TRBV7-9	14
ASSIAGEAF	TRBV19	9
ASSRDIEQY	TRBV28	9
ASTSSDRGHSPLH	TRBV7-9	13
ASSARGASNQPQH	TRBV21-1	13
ASSLEGEEDTEAF	TRBV5-5	13
ASSPGWNTEAF	TRBV9	11
ASSVGVLSYEQY	TRBV9	12
ASNPYSGYYNEQF	TRBV27	13
AISESQMNTEAF	TRBV10-3	12
AWSFSDHSYEQY	TRBV30	12
SVSGTVYNEQF	TRBV29-1	11
ATNMLGPGETQY	TRBV28	12
ASSQDWSSGELF	TRBV4-3	12
ASITAGQGGTEAF	TRBV19	13
ASSIQTHNSPLH	TRBV7-9	12